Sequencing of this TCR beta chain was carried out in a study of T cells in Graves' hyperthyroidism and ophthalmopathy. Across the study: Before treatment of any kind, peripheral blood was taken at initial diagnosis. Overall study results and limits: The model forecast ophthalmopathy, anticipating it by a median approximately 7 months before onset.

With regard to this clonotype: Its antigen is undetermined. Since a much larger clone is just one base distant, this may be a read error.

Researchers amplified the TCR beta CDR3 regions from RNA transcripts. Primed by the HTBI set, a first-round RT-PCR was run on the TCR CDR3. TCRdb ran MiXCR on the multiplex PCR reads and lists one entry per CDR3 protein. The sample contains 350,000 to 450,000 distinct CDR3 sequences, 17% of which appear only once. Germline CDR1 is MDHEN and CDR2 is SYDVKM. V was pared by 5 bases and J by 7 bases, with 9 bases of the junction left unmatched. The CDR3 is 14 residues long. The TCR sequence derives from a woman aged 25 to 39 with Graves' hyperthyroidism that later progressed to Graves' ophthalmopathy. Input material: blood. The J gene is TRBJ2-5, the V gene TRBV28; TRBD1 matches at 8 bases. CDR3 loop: CASSPSGGRGTQYF. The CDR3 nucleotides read TGTGCCAGCAGTCCCTCAGGGGGCCGGGGGACCCAGTACTTC.